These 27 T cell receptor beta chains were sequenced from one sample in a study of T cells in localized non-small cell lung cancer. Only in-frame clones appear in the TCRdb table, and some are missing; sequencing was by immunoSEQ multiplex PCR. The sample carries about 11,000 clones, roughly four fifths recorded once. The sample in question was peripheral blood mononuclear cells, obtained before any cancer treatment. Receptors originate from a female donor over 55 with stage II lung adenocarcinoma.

For the CDR3, the DNA is TGTGCCAGCACACGGGGGGTCTACAATGAGCAGTTCTTC. Amino acids: CASTRGVYNEQFF. This chain connects TRBV28 to TRBJ2-1, with 7 nucleotides matching TRBD2. With 7 bases clipped from V and 3 bases from J, the junction kept 3 bases outside the gene matches. CDR3 length: 13 residues. The V gene's germline CDR1 is MDHEN and CDR2 SYDVKM.

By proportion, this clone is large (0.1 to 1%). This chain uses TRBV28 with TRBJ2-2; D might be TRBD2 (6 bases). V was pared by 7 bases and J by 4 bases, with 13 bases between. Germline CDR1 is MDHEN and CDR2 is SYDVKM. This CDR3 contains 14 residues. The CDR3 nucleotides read TGTGCCAGCAAAAAAGCGGGTACCACCGGGGAGCTGTTTTTT. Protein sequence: CASKKAGTTGELFF. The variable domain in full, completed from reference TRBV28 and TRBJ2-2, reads DVKVTQSSRYLVKRTGEKVFLECVQDMDHENMFWYRQDPGLGLRLIYFSYDVKMKEKGDIPEGYSVSREKKERFSLILESASTNQTSMYLCASKKAGTTGELFFGEGSRLTVL.

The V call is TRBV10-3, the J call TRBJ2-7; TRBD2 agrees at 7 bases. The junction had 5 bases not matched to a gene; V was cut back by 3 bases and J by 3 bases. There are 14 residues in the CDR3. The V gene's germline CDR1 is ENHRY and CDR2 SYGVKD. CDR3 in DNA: TGTGCCATCAGTGAACTAGCGCGGGGCTACGAGCAGTACTTC. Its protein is CAISELARGYEQYF.

This CDR3 is CASSLSQGLAGIDYEQYF. The CDR3 bases are TGTGCCAGCAGTTTATCTCAGGGACTAGCGGGGATTGACTACGAGCAGTACTTC. J is TRBJ2-7 and V is TRBV28, with TRBD2 identical over 13 bases. J was trimmed by 3 bases and V by 1 base; bases with no gene match: 9. The CDR3 has 18 amino acids. Germline values: CDR1 MDHEN, CDR2 SYDVKM.

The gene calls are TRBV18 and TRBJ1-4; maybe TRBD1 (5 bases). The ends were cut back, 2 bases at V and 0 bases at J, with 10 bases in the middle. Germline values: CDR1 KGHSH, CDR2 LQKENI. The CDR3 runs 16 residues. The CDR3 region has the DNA TGTGCCAGCTCACCAAGTTGGGGGGCAACTAATGAAAAACTGTTTTTT. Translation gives CASSPSWGATNEKLFF.

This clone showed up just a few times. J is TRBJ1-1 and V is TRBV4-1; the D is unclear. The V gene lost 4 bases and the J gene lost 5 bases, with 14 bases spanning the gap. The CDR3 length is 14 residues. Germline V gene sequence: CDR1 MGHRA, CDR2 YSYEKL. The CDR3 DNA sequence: TGCGCCAGCAGCCCCCGACCGCGTCGGACTGAAGCTTTCTTT. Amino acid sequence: CASSPRPRRTEAFF.

In DNA form, the CDR3 reads TGCGCCAGCAGCCCTTGGGAGGCTAGCACAGATACGCAGTATTTT. Translated, it gives CASSPWEASTDTQYF. The chain uses TRBV5-1 and TRBJ2-3, with D possibly being TRBD2 (6 bases). The germline gives CDR1 SGHRS, CDR2 YFSETQ. V dropped 4 bases and J dropped 0 bases, with 12 bases sitting between them. This CDR3 contains 15 residues.

CDR3 residues: CASSRSASNEKLFF. In DNA form, the CDR3 reads TGTGCCAGCTCGCGAAGTGCGAGCAACGAAAAACTGTTTTTT. This sequence joins TRBV18 and TRBJ1-4; D gene uncertain. Between the trimmed V and J ends, which lost 6 bases and 8 bases, there was a span of 16 bases. Germline values: CDR1 KGHSH, CDR2 LQKENI. The CDR3 totals 14 residues. Full variable domain (outside the CDR3, taken from reference TRBV18 and TRBJ1-4): NAGVMQNPRHLVRRRGQEARLRCSPMKGHSHVYWYRQLPEEGLKFMVYLQKENIIDESGMPKERFSAEFPKEGPSILRIQQVVRGDSAAYFCASSRSASNEKLFFGSGTQLSVL.

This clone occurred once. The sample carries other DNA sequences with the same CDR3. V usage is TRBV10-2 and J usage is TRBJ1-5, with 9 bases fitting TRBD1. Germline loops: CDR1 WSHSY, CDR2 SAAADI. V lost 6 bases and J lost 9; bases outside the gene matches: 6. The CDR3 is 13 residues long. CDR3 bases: TGCGCCAGCAGACAGGGGGCGATTTTGCCCCAGCATTTT. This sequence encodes CASRQGAILPQHF.

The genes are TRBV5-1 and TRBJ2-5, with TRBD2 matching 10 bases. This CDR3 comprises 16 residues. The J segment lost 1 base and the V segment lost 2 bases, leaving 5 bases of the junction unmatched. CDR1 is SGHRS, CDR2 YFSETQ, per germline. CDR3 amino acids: CASSFTWTSGQETQYF. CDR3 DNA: TGCGCCAGCAGCTTCACCTGGACTAGCGGCCAAGAGACCCAGTACTTC.

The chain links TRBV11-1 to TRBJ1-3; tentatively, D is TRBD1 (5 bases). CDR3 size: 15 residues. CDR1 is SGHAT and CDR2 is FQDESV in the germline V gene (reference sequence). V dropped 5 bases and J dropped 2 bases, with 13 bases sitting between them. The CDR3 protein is CASSKTPRAGNTIYF. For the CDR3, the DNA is TGTGCCAGCAGCAAAACGCCCAGGGCTGGAAACACCATATATTTT. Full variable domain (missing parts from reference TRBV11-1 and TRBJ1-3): EAEVAQSPRYKITEKSQAVAFWCDPISGHATLYWYRQILGQGPELLVQFQDESVVDDSQLPKDRFSAERLKGVDSTLKIQPAELGDSAMYLCASSKTPRAGNTIYFGEGSWLTVV.

The CDR3 DNA is TGTGCCAGCAGACAGGGCGAGGGCACTGAAGCTTTCTTT. Amino acid sequence: CASRQGEGTEAFF. The genes are TRBV10-3 and TRBJ1-1, with 7 bases aligning to TRBD1. There are 13 residues in the CDR3. V shed 10 bases, J shed 4 bases, and the junction held 9 bases outside the gene matches. CDR1 and CDR2 (germline): ENHRY, SYGVKD.

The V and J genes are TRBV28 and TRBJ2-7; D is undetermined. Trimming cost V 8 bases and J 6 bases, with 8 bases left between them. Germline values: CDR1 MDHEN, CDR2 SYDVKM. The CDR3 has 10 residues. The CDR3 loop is CASARLEQYF. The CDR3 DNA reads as TGTGCCAGCGCCCGCCTCGAGCAGTACTTC.

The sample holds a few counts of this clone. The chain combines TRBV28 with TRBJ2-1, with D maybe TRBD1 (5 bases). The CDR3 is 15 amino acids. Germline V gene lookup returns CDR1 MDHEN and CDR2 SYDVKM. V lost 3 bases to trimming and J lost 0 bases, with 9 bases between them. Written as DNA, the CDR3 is TGTGCCAGCAGTTTTATGGGGCTCTCCTACAATGAGCAGTTCTTC. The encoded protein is CASSFMGLSYNEQFF.

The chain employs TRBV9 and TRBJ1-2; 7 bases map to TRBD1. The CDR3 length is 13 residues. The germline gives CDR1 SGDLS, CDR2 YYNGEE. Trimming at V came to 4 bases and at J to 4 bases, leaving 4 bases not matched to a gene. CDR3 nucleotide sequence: TGTGCCAGCAGCTGGACAGGTGGCTATGGCTACACCTTC. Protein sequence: CASSWTGGYGYTF.

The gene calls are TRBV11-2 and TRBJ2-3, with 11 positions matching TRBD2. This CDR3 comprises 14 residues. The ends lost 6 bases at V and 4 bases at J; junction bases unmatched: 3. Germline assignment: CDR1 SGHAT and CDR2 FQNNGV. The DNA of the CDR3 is TGTGCCAGCAGAGTAGCGGGAGGGTCAGATACGCAGTATTTT. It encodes CASRVAGGSDTQYF.

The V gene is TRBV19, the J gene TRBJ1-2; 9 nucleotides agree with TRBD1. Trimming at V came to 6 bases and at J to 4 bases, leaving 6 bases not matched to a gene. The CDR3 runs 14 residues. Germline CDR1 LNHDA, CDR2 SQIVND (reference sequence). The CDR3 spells CASSQQGAGYGYTF. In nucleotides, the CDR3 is TGTGCCAGTAGCCAACAGGGGGCAGGCTATGGCTACACCTTC. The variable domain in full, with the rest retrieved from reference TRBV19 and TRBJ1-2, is DGGITQSPKYLFRKEGQNVTLSCEQNLNHDAMYWYRQDPGQGLRLIYYSQIVNDFQKGDIAEGYSVSREKKESFPLTVTSAQKNPTAFYLCASSQQGAGYGYTFGSGTRLTVV.

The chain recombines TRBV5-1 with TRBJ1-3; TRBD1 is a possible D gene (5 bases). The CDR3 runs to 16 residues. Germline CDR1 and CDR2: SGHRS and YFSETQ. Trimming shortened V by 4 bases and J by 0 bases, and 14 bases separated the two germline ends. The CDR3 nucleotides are TGCGCCAGCAGCGCGGGACCTGCGATCTCTGGAAACACCATATATTTT. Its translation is CASSAGPAISGNTIYF.

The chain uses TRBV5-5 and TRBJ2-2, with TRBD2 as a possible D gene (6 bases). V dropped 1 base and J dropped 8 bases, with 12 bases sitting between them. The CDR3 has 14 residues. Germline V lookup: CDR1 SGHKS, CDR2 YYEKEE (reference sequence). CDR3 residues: CASSLRGDSGELFF. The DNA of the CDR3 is TGTGCCAGCAGCTTGAGAGGGGACTCAGGGGAGCTGTTTTTT.

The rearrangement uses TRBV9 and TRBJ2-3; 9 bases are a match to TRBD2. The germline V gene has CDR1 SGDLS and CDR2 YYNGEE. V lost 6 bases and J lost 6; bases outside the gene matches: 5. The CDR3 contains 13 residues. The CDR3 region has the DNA TGTGCCAGCAACGGCGGGGGGGCGGATACGCAGTATTTT. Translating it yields CASNGGGADTQYF. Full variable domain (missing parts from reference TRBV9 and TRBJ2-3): DSGVTQTPKHLITATGQRVTLRCSPRSGDLSVYWYQQSLDQGLQFLIQYYNGEERAKGNILERFSAQQFPDLHSELNLSSLELGDSALYFCASNGGGADTQYFGPGTRLTVL.

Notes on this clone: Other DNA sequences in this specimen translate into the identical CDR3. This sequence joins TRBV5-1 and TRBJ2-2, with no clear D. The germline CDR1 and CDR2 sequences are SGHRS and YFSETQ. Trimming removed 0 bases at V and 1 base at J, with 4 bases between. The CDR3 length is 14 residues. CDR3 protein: CASSLGGNTGELFF. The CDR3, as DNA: TGCGCCAGCAGCTTGGGCGGGAACACCGGGGAGCTGTTTTTT.

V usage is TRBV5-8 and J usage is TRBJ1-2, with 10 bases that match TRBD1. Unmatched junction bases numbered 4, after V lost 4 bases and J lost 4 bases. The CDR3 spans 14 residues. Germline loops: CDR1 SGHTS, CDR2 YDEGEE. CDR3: CASSTRTGGYGYTF. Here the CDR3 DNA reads TGTGCCAGCAGCACCCGGACAGGGGGCTATGGCTACACCTTC.

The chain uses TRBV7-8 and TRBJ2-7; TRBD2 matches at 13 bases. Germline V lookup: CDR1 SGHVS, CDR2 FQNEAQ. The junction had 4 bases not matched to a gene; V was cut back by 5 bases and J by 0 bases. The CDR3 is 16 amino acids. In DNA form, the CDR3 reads TGTGCCAGCAGCAAGGGACTAGCGGGGAGCTCCTACGAGCAGTACTTC. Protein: CASSKGLAGSSYEQYF.

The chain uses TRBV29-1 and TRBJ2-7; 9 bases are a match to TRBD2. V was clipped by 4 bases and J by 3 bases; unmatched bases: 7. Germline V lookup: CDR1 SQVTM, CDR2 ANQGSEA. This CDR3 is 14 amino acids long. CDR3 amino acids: CSVAGGRAHYEQYF. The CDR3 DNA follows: TGCAGCGTTGCGGGCGGGAGGGCCCACTACGAGCAGTACTTC.

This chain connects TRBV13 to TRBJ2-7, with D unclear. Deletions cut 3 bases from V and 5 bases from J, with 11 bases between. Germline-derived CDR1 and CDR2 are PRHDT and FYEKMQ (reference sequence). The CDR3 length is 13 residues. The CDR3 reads CASSLLPPHEQYF. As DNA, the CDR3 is TGTGCCAGCAGCTTGCTTCCGCCCCACGAGCAGTACTTC.

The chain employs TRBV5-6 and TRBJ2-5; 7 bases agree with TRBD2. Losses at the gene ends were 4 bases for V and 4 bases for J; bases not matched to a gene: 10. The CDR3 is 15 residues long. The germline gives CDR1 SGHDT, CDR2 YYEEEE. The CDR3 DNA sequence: TGTGCCAGCAGCCTCGGGCCCCGCGGGGGAGAGACCCAGTACTTC. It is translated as CASSLGPRGGETQYF.

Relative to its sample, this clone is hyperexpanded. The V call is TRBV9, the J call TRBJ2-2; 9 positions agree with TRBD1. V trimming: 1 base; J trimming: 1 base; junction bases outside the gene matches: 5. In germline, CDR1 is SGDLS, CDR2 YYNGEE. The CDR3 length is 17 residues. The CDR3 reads CASSVRRDRENTGELFF. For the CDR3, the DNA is TGTGCCAGCAGCGTAAGGAGGGACAGGGAGAACACCGGGGAGCTGTTTTTT.